Presented here are 26 T cell receptor beta chains from one specimen sequenced in a study of shared clonotypes between healthy human individuals. The table came from immunoSEQ multiplex PCR; TCRdb's copy has only in-frame clones and leaves some out. The table includes roughly 1,100,000 clones, about 74% detected once. Sequencing used memory CD4+ T cells sorted from blood. Noted subset: CD45RA-negative fraction. These TCRs come from a man aged 18 to 30 in good health.

This chain uses TRBV7-2 with TRBJ1-4, with D perhaps matching TRBD1 (6 bases). V was pared by 4 bases and J by 4 bases, with 10 bases between. The CDR3 has 14 residues. Germline V gene sequence: CDR1 SGHTA, CDR2 FQGNSA. CDR3 coding DNA: TGTGCCAGCAGCTCGGACAGCCTTAATGAAAAACTGTTTTTT. This gives the protein CASSSDSLNEKLFF.

V is TRBV10-3 and J is TRBJ1-1; 8 bases are a match to TRBD1. Germline CDR1 and CDR2: ENHRY and SYGVKD. V shed 5 bases, J shed 3 bases, and the junction held 5 bases outside the gene matches. The CDR3 is 14 amino acids. CDR3 DNA: TGTGCCATCAGTCAGGGGGCGGTCGACACTGAAGCTTTCTTT. Translated, it gives CAISQGAVDTEAFF.

The chain links TRBV9 to TRBJ1-5; D remains unclear. V was pared by 3 bases and J by 2 bases, with 6 bases between. This CDR3 contains 13 residues. Germline-derived CDR1 and CDR2 are SGDLS and YYNGEE. CDR3 protein: CASSELGNQPQHF. In DNA form, the CDR3 reads TGTGCCAGCAGCGAGCTAGGCAATCAGCCCCAGCATTTT.

The chain joins TRBV10-2 to TRBJ2-7, with D hard to call. V was shortened by 0 bases and J by 0 bases, with 12 bases between the two germline ends. Per the germline V gene, CDR1 is WSHSY and CDR2 is SAAADI. The CDR3 loop spans 16 amino acids. CDR3 residues: CASSESLFSTSYEQYF. The CDR3 region has the DNA TGCGCCAGCAGTGAGTCGCTGTTTTCAACCTCCTACGAGCAGTACTTC.

This sequence joins TRBV6-6 and TRBJ2-1; D unclear. CDR1 is MNHNY and CDR2 is SVGAGI in the germline V gene (reference sequence). This CDR3 comprises 15 residues. V lost 6 bases to trimming and J lost 5 bases, with 17 bases between them. CDR3 amino acids: CASRGNGRSNNEQFF. DNA for the CDR3: TGTGCCAGCAGAGGGAACGGACGTTCAAACAATGAGCAGTTCTTC.

This chain joins TRBV15 and TRBJ2-2; 10 bases are shared with TRBD2. In germline, CDR1 is LNHNV, CDR2 YYDKDF (reference sequence). This CDR3 comprises 17 residues. V shed 5 bases and J 4 bases; nucleotides not matched to a gene: 10. CDR3: CATSGGPSGSTTGELFF. In DNA form, the CDR3 reads TGTGCCACCAGCGGGGGACCTAGCGGGAGTACCACCGGGGAGCTGTTTTTT.

The count of this clone is one. This rearrangement joins TRBV19 to TRBJ2-7; a possible D gene is TRBD1 (8 bases). Trimming pared 8 bases from V and 3 bases from J, leaving 20 bases between. Germline V CDR1 and CDR2: LNHDA, SQIVND (reference sequence). The CDR3 totals 15 residues. The chain's CDR3 is CASATAGTGNYEQYF. The CDR3 bases are TGTGCCAGTGCAACAGCGGGGACAGGTAACTACGAGCAGTACTTC. The full variable domain, completed using reference TRBV19 and TRBJ2-7, is DGGITQSPKYLFRKEGQNVTLSCEQNLNHDAMYWYRQDPGQGLRLIYYSQIVNDFQKGDIAEGYSVSREKKESFPLTVTSAQKNPTAFYLCASATAGTGNYEQYFGPGTRLTVT.

The rearrangement links TRBV2 to TRBJ1-2; 8 bases are shared with TRBD1. Unmatched junction bases numbered 10, after V lost 6 bases and J lost 4 bases. This CDR3 has 15 residues. Germline loops: CDR1 SNHLY, CDR2 FYNNEI. DNA for the CDR3: TGTGCCAGCAGCAAACGAAACACAGGGGGCTATGGCTACACCTTC. Translation gives CASSKRNTGGYGYTF. Complete variable domain (other parts from reference TRBV2 and TRBJ1-2): EPEVTQTPSHQVTQMGQEVILRCVPISNHLYFYWYRQILGQKVEFLVSFYNNEISEKSEIFDDQFSVERPDGSNFTLKIRSTKLEDSAMYFCASSKRNTGGYGYTFGSGTRLTVV.

The table lists this clone with a few counts. This rearrangement joins TRBV5-1 to TRBJ1-1, with D unresolved. CDR1 is SGHRS and CDR2 is YFSETQ in the germline V gene. The CDR3 is 16 residues long. V gave up 3 bases and J gave up 0 bases, with 15 bases separating them. The CDR3 here is CASSSQGWRMNTEAFF. CDR3 sequence (DNA): TGCGCCAGCAGCTCGCAAGGATGGAGGATGAACACTGAAGCTTTCTTT.

The chain has TRBV25-1 and TRBJ2-3; TRBD2 matches 9 bases. The length of the CDR3 is 16 residues. In germline, CDR1 is MGHDK, CDR2 SYGVNS. The V gene end was trimmed by 6 bases and the J gene end by 9 bases; junction bases not matched to a gene: 16. The CDR3: CASRSEGGRVGLTQYF. The CDR3 coding sequence is TGTGCCAGCAGATCAGAGGGCGGGAGGGTCGGACTCACGCAGTATTTT.

The V call is TRBV10-3, the J call TRBJ1-3, with D tentatively TRBD1 (6 bases). From germline, CDR1 is ENHRY and CDR2 SYGVKD. With 10 bases removed from V and 2 bases from J, the gap between germline ends came to 12 bases. This CDR3 comprises 13 residues. CDR3 coding DNA: TGTGCCACCATGACAGGAGCTGGAAACACCATATATTTT. Translated, it gives CATMTGAGNTIYF.

This clone was counted between two and nine times. The chain recombines TRBV19 with TRBJ2-6, with a tentative D call TRBD2 (5 bases). Germline V gives CDR1 LNHDA, CDR2 SQIVND (reference sequence). The V and J ends lost 3 bases and 0 bases respectively, with 6 bases between them. This CDR3 comprises 15 residues. As DNA, the CDR3 is TGTGCCAGTAGTATGGAGGCCTCTGGGGCCAACGTCCTGACTTTC. Protein: CASSMEASGANVLTF.

In its sample, this clone was seen once. This chain uses TRBV2 with TRBJ2-2, with no clear D. V was cut by 4 bases and J by 5 bases, with 11 bases left in between. This CDR3 spans 14 amino acids. Germline CDR1 is SNHLY and CDR2 is FYNNEI. CDR3 amino acids: CASSVVPSTGELFF. The CDR3 DNA follows: TGTGCCAGCAGTGTGGTGCCCAGTACCGGGGAGCTGTTTTTT.

Here the CDR3 DNA reads TGTGCCAGCAGCTCCGGACAGGGGGTCTTTCGGAACACTGAAGCTTTCTTT. It translates to CASSSGQGVFRNTEAFF. The chain couples TRBV2 to TRBJ1-1; 10 positions match TRBD1. V shed 6 bases and J 1 base; nucleotides not matched to a gene: 11. CDR3 size: 17 residues. Germline loops: CDR1 SNHLY, CDR2 FYNNEI.

The J gene is TRBJ1-1, the V gene TRBV18; possibly TRBD1 for D (6 bases). V shed 6 bases and J shed 5 bases, with 16 bases lying between them. Germline V gene data show CDR1 as KGHSH and CDR2 as LQKENI. There are 14 residues in the CDR3. In nucleotides, the CDR3 is TGTGCCAGCTCCATTTTGGGGGCCGTAACTGAAGCTTTCTTT. Translating gives CASSILGAVTEAFF.

This clone was seen a single time. This may be a read error: a much more frequent sequence differs by one nucleotide. V usage is TRBV6-1 and J usage is TRBJ1-6, with 8 bases lining up with TRBD1. CDR1 and CDR2 (germline): MNHNS, SASEGT. The CDR3 totals 15 residues. J gave up 8 bases and V 6 bases, and 9 bases lay outside the gene matches. The CDR3 sequence is CASSRAGGADSPLHF. The CDR3 bases are TGTGCCAGCAGCCGGGCAGGGGGCGCGGATTCACCCCTCCACTTT.

This clone was counted only a few times. The chain uses TRBV10-3 and TRBJ2-7; 9 positions match TRBD1. Germline V gene sequence: CDR1 ENHRY, CDR2 SYGVKD. This CDR3 is built from 16 residues. V gave up 10 bases and J gave up 1 base; unmatched junction bases: 14. CDR3 in amino acids: CATLNAGTGLSYEQYF. The CDR3 DNA reads as TGTGCCACCCTTAATGCCGGGACAGGGCTATCCTACGAGCAGTACTTC.

The chain is built from TRBV7-2 and TRBJ2-2; the match to TRBD2 covers 11 bases. The CDR3 is 17 amino acids. Looked up from germline, CDR1 is SGHTA and CDR2 is FQGNSA. The J segment lost 4 bases and the V segment lost 3 bases, leaving 7 bases of the junction unmatched. CDR3 coding DNA: TGTGCCAGCAGCTTCCTCCTAGCGGGAGGATCCACCGGGGAGCTGTTTTTT. This translates into CASSFLLAGGSTGELFF.

V and J are TRBV19 and TRBJ1-1, with 10 bases lining up with TRBD1. Germline CDR1 LNHDA, CDR2 SQIVND (reference sequence). This CDR3 is 16 amino acids long. V lost 0 bases and J lost 4; bases outside the gene matches: 5. For the CDR3, the DNA is TGTGCCAGTAGTATAGATCCGCGACAGGGGGCCACTGAAGCTTTCTTT. Residues: CASSIDPRQGATEAFF.

The chain is built from TRBV7-6 and TRBJ1-3, with unresolved D. The CDR3 length is 13 residues. The V end was cut by 5 bases, the J end by 4 bases, with 9 bases between. Germline CDR1 is SGHVS and CDR2 is FNYEAQ. The CDR3 sequence: CASSLNRGNTIYF. CDR3 in DNA: TGTGCCAGCAGCCTCAACCGGGGAAACACCATATATTTT. Full variable domain (rest looked up from reference TRBV7-6 and TRBJ1-3): GAGVSQSPRYKVTKRGQDVALRCDPISGHVSLYWYRQALGQGPEFLTYFNYEAQQDKSGLPNDRFSAERPEGSISTLTIQRTEQRDSAMYRCASSLNRGNTIYFGEGSWLTVV.

The V call is TRBV5-1, the J call TRBJ2-1; D perhaps matches TRBD2 (5 bases). CDR3 length: 15 amino acids. V dropped 2 bases and J dropped 0 bases, with 9 bases sitting between them. Germline CDR1 SGHRS, CDR2 YFSETQ. The chain's CDR3 is CASSFGGSSYNEQFF. The CDR3 DNA reads as TGCGCCAGCAGCTTCGGAGGTAGCTCCTACAATGAGCAGTTCTTC.

In its sample, this clone was seen a few times. The chain is built from TRBV6-1 and TRBJ2-4; perhaps D is TRBD1 or TRBD2 (5 bases each). The CDR3 is 16 residues long. Germline loops: CDR1 MNHNS, CDR2 SASEGT. Trimming shortened V by 2 bases and J by 1 base, and 12 bases separated the two germline ends. CDR3 sequence: CASSERAGSAKNIQYF. The CDR3 DNA is TGTGCCAGCAGTGAACGGGCAGGGAGTGCCAAAAACATTCAGTACTTC.

The rearrangement uses TRBV7-2 and TRBJ2-1; 12 nucleotides agree with TRBD2. Germline V CDR1 and CDR2: SGHTA, FQGNSA. The CDR3 covers 16 residues. The V and J ends lost 1 base and 7 bases, in that order; junction bases with no gene match: 5. This CDR3 reads CASSLVASGGANEQFF. The CDR3 region has the DNA TGTGCCAGCAGCTTAGTAGCTAGCGGGGGGGCAAATGAGCAGTTCTTC. The variable domain in full, with the rest retrieved from reference TRBV7-2 and TRBJ2-1, is GAGVSQSPSNKVTEKGKDVELRCDPISGHTALYWYRQSLGQGLEFLIYFQGNSAPDKSGLPSDRFSAERTGGSVSTLTIQRTQQEDSAVYLCASSLVASGGANEQFFGPGTRLTVL.

In this sample, this clone turned up once. This sequence joins TRBV6-1 and TRBJ2-5, with a tentative D call TRBD2 (5 bases). Between the trimmed V and J ends, which lost 6 bases and 4 bases, there was a span of 12 bases. The CDR3 has 13 residues. Germline assignment: CDR1 MNHNS and CDR2 SASEGT. CDR3 DNA sequence: TGTGCCAGCAGCGACGGGATCGCAGAGACCCAGTACTTC. It translates to CASSDGIAETQYF.

V gene TRBV6-9 combines with J gene TRBJ1-3; D is possibly TRBD1 (5 bases). Deletions cut 10 bases from V and 0 bases from J, with 25 bases between. CDR1 and CDR2 (germline): MNHGY, SVAAGI. There are 18 residues in the CDR3. This chain's CDR3 is CATPIGAENLNSGNTIYF. The CDR3 DNA reads as TGTGCCACCCCTATCGGGGCAGAAAATCTCAACTCTGGAAACACCATATATTTT.

The genes are TRBV15 and TRBJ2-7, with no clear D. The germline V and J ends were trimmed by 3 bases and 6 bases, with 18 bases remaining between them. Germline V CDR1 and CDR2: LNHNV, YYDKDF (reference sequence). The CDR3 is made up of 15 amino acids. CDR3 nucleotide sequence: TGTGCCACCAGCAGCGGTGGTTCGAAGGGTGGCGAGCAGTACTTC. Residues: CATSSGGSKGGEQYF.